One and the same sample provided the 8 T cell receptor beta chains below, sequenced in a study of T-cell memory formation after mild COVID-19. MiXCR, applied by TCRdb to the 5' RACE reads, yields one record per CDR3 protein. The repertoire has fewer than 250,000 distinct CDR3 sequences, approximately 15% of them found once; the top ten carry around 2%. Sequencing was done on a sample of PBMCs or a T cell subset sorted from them (not recorded which). The receptors come from an adult woman who had mild COVID-19 (a few samples of this study predate the infection). Cell type and time point are not known.

This chain links TRBV5-1 with TRBJ1-2, with 12 bases fitting TRBD1. With V trimmed by 4 bases and J by 6 bases, 7 bases remained unmatched. The CDR3 length is 15 residues. Germline V gives CDR1 SGHRS, CDR2 YFSETQ. The CDR3 coding sequence is TGCGCCAGCAGCCCGGGACAGGGGGCGATCCATGGCTACACCTTC. It yields the protein CASSPGQGAIHGYTF.

This clonotype appeared a few times. This chain connects TRBV7-2 to TRBJ2-1; TRBD2 agrees at 11 bases. Trimming at V came to 1 base and at J to 4 bases, leaving 3 bases not matched to a gene. Germline V gene lookup returns CDR1 SGHTA and CDR2 FQGNSA. The CDR3 runs 16 residues. CDR3 sequence reads: CASSLGGTSGYNEQFF. In DNA form, the CDR3 reads TGTGCCAGCAGCTTAGGGGGGACTAGCGGATACAATGAGCAGTTCTTC.

CDR3 bases: TGCAGCGTTGGGGGGGTGCTGGGAGCGAACACCGGGGAGCTGTTTTTT. Amino acid sequence: CSVGGVLGANTGELFF. V and J are TRBV29-1 and TRBJ2-2; possibly TRBD2 for D (6 bases). The germline CDR1 and CDR2 sequences are SQVTM and ANQGSEA. The CDR3 is made up of 16 amino acids. Trimming took off 4 bases at V and 0 bases at J, with 15 bases between the two ends.

The chain couples TRBV11-2 to TRBJ2-7, with D possibly matching TRBD2 (5 bases). The germline gives CDR1 SGHAT, CDR2 FQNNGV. The CDR3 covers 14 residues. V was shortened by 7 bases and J by 6 bases, with 19 bases between the two germline ends. The DNA for the CDR3 is TGTGCCAGCACCATCTACCGCGGACGGGGCGAGCAGTACTTC. Translated, it gives CASTIYRGRGEQYF.

This clonotype has more than one count but fewer than ten. This chain connects TRBV7-7 to TRBJ1-3; unclear D gene. V dropped 5 bases and J dropped 3 bases, with 17 bases sitting between them. Germline CDR1 SSHAT, CDR2 FNYEAQ (reference sequence). The CDR3 length is 16 residues. Here the CDR3 reads CASSPLGRAGGNTIYF. For the CDR3, the DNA is TGTGCCAGCAGCCCCCTTGGCCGGGCAGGTGGAAACACCATATATTTT.

A word on this clonotype: This may arise from a read error, as a much more abundant clone is one base away. The gene calls are TRBV7-8 and TRBJ1-1; 7 positions agree with TRBD1. CDR3 length: 14 residues. CDR1 and CDR2 (germline): SGHVS, FQNEAQ. Unmatched junction bases numbered 3, after V lost 5 bases and J lost 0 bases. The CDR3 coding sequence is TGTGCCAGCAGCGCAGGGACAGTGAACACTGAAGCTTTCTTT. Protein product: CASSAGTVNTEAFF.

This clonotype was seen a few times. The rearrangement links TRBV11-1 to TRBJ2-7; weak D call: TRBD2 (6 bases). V lost 2 bases, J lost 6 bases, and 11 bases lay in between. Germline values: CDR1 SGHAT, CDR2 FQDESV (reference sequence). The CDR3 runs 13 residues. The CDR3 sequence is CASSLSPGVEQYF. The CDR3 coding sequence is TGTGCCAGCAGCTTATCGCCGGGGGTCGAGCAGTACTTC.

In this sample, this clonotype is medium-sized. V gene TRBV12-3 or TRBV12-4 combines with J gene TRBJ2-3; 8 bases are shared with TRBD2. V gave up 2 bases and J gave up 2 bases; unmatched junction bases: 3. The CDR3 is 15 residues long. For the CDR3, the DNA is TGTGCCAGCAGTTTAAGCGGGGGCCCCACAGATACGCAGTATTTT. It specifies CASSLSGGPTDTQYF.